This T cell receptor beta chain was captured in a study of T cells in localized non-small cell lung cancer. The germline gives CDR1 SGHDT, CDR2 YYEEEE. CDR3 length: 16 amino acids. Method: immunoSEQ multiplex PCR; TCRdb's copy keeps in-frame clones and lacks some. Of approximately 15,000 clones listed, 75% to 90% are singletons. Study-level findings and limits: Sequencing involved a lone tumor region, leaving heterogeneity possible. Longer overall survival accompanied higher blood T cell density. A median of roughly 57 clones ranked among the top 100 in tumor appeared in adjacent lung. Adjacent uninvolved lung had the highest clonality, suggesting focused antigen responses.

Comment on this clone: Its antigen remains unidentified. Mismatch with germline at one junction end may stem from a read error.

The gene calls are TRBV5-6 and TRBJ2-4; D gene ambiguous. This receptor was obtained from a female donor of 60 years or more with stage I squamous cell lung carcinoma. The source was peripheral blood, collected before any cancer treatment. The CDR3 region is CDSSLGSVGSKNIQYF. The CDR3 coding sequence is TGTGACAGCAGCTTGGGGTCAGTAGGATCCAAAAACATTCAGTACTTC.